This T cell receptor (beta chain) was recorded in a study of molecular identifiers for immune sequencing clone quantification. Whole-study results and caveats: Spiked Jurkat TCR RNA equivalent to one cell reportedly surfaced among roughly 1 million naive cells.

In the case of this clonotype: Its antigen remains unknown. This could be a read error, since a much larger clone is one nucleotide away.

This CDR3 contains 17 residues. The germline V gene encodes CDR1 KGHDR and CDR2 SFDVKD. TCRdb redid the calling of the PCR reads with MiXCR, one entry per CDR3 protein. The sample lists approximately 670,000 distinct CDR3 sequences, less than 20% occurring once. This receptor was identified in a human donor in good health. Some libraries in this study had Jurkat cell RNA spiked in. The chain recombines TRBV24-1 with TRBJ2-1; tentatively, D is TRBD2 (7 bases). Sequencing was carried out using naive CD8+ T cells from blood, with Jurkat cell RNA spiked in. Noted subset: FACS-sorted CD8+CD4-CCR7+CD45RA+ naive T cells. CDR3 region: CATSDPHKGGLTDEQLF. The CDR3 coding sequence is TGTGCCACCAGTGATCCCCATAAGGGGGGGCTCACGGATGAGCAGCTCTTC.